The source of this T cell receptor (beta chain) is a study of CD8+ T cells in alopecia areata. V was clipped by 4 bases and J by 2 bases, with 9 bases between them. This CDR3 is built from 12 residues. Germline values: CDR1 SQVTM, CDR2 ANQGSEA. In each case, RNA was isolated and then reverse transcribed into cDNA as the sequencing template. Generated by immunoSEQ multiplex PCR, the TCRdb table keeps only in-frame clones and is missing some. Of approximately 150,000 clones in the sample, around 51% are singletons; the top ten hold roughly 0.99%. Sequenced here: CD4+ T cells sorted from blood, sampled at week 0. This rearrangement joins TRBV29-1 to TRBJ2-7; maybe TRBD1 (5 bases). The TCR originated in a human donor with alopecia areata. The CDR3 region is CSVAKGPYEQYF. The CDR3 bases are TGCAGCGTTGCAAAGGGGCCCTACGAGCAGTACTTC.